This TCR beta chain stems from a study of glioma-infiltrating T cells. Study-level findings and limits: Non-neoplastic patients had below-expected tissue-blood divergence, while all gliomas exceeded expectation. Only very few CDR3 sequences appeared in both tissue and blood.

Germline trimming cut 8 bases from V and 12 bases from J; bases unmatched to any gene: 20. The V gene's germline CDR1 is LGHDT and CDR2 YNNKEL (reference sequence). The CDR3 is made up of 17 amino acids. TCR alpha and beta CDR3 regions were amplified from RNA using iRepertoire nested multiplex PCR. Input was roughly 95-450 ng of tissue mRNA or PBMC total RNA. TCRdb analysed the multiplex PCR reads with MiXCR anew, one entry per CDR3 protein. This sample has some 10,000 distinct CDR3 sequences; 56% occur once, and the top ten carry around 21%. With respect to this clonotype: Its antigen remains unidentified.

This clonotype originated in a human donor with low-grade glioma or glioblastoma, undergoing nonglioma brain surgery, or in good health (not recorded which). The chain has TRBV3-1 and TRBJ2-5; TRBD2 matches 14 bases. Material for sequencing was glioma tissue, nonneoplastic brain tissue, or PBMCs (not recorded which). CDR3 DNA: TGTGCCAGCCTCGGGACTAGCGGGAGAGGAAAGCGAGAGAACGAGTACTTC. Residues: CASLGTSGRGKRENEYF.